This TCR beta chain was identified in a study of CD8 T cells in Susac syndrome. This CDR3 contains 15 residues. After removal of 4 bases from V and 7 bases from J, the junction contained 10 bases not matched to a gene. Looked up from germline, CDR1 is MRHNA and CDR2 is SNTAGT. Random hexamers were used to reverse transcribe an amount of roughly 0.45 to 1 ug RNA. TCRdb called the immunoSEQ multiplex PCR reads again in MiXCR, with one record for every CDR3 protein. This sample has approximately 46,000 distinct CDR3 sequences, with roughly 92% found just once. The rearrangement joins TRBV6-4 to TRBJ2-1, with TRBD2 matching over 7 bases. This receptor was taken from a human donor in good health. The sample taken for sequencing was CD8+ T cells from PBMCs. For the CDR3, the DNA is TGTGCCAGCAGTGTAAACCGGGAGGCAGCAAATGAGCAGTTCTTC. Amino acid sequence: CASSVNREAANEQFF.